The 10 T cell receptor beta chains below were found in one sample sequenced in a study of shared clonotypes between healthy human individuals (dated by TCRdb to the early 2020s). The library was generated by the immunoSEQ multiplex PCR assay. TCRdb stores this immuneACCESS table with in-frame sequences only. Part of the clones is absent; in the studies checked, under half of the shortfall reflects unresolved V genes, and no reason is known for the rest. The table for this sample lists around 1.6 million clones; nearly 99% of them were counted only once. The ten largest clones take up around 0.45% of the sample. Input material: naive CD4+ T cells sorted from blood. Sample cell subset or site, as interpreted from the label and publication: CD45RA+ positively selected. All receptors come from a man aged 25 to 40 in good health.

The rearrangement uses TRBV5-1 and TRBJ2-7, with TRBD1 as a possible D gene (6 bases). Trimming cost V 4 bases and J 5 bases, with 16 bases left between them. The CDR3 runs 14 residues. Germline CDR1 reads SGHRS; CDR2 reads YFSETQ. CDR3 DNA sequence: TGCGCCAGCAGCATAGGGACATCGCACGACGAGCAGTACTTC. Its protein is CASSIGTSHDEQYF.

DNA of the CDR3: TGTGCCAGCAGTGAACAGGGGGTGGGCACCGGGGAGCTGTTTTTT. Translated: CASSEQGVGTGELFF. The chain has TRBV2 and TRBJ2-2; 7 bases agree with TRBD1. CDR1 and CDR2 (germline): SNHLY, FYNNEI. Trimming cost V 2 bases and J 4 bases; bases outside gene matches: 4. The CDR3 contains 15 residues.

The V and J genes are TRBV28 and TRBJ2-5, with D possibly TRBD2 on 5 matching bases. This CDR3 contains 15 residues. Germline V gene data show CDR1 as MDHEN and CDR2 as SYDVKM. V was clipped by 1 base and J by 4 bases, with 13 bases between them. The CDR3, as DNA: TGTGCCAGCAGTTTATCAAGAAGGGAGCCAGAGACCCAGTACTTC. Its translation: CASSLSRREPETQYF.

This chain uses TRBV9 with TRBJ2-2; no reliable D call. The CDR3 loop spans 15 amino acids. The germline gives CDR1 SGDLS, CDR2 YYNGEE. Deletions cut 0 bases from V and 5 bases from J, with 11 bases between. CDR3 in DNA: TGTGCCAGCAGCGTAGCTTCGGGTATGACCGGGGAGCTGTTTTTT. This sequence encodes CASSVASGMTGELFF.

This chain uses TRBV28 with TRBJ2-1; TRBD2 is a possible D gene (6 bases). Trimming removed 1 base from V and 3 bases from J, with 7 bases in between. Germline CDR1 MDHEN, CDR2 SYDVKM. This CDR3 has 14 residues. CDR3 nucleotide sequence: TGTGCCAGCAGTTTATCGGGAGTCTACAATGAGCAGTTCTTC. It specifies CASSLSGVYNEQFF.

The gene calls are TRBV4-3 and TRBJ1-1; D gene ambiguous. Trimming removed 0 bases from V and 4 bases from J, with 9 bases in between. The CDR3 totals 14 residues. Per germline, CDR1 LGHNA and CDR2 YSLEER. Here the CDR3 DNA reads TGCGCCAGCAGCCAAGATTCGGGGAGCACTGAAGCTTTCTTT. It codes for CASSQDSGSTEAFF.

The chain combines TRBV5-1 with TRBJ1-2; 12 nucleotides line up with TRBD1. V lost 3 bases to trimming and J lost 4 bases; unmatched junction nucleotides: 13. The length of the CDR3 is 18 residues. Looked up from germline, CDR1 is SGHRS and CDR2 is YFSETQ. In nucleotides, the CDR3 is TGCGCCAGCAGCTGGGCCGGGACAGGGGGCGAAGTTGGCTATGGCTACACCTTC. Translation gives CASSWAGTGGEVGYGYTF.

V and J are TRBV5-1 and TRBJ2-3; TRBD1 aligns across 7 bases. Germline V gene lookup returns CDR1 SGHRS and CDR2 YFSETQ. Germline trimming cut 2 bases from V and 2 bases from J; bases unmatched to any gene: 8. The CDR3 loop spans 16 amino acids. CDR3 DNA: TGCGCCAGCAGCTTTACCCGGGACAGCACCACAGATACGCAGTATTTT. Its protein product is CASSFTRDSTTDTQYF.

The chain combines TRBV28 with TRBJ1-5; D is unresolved. Germline CDR1 MDHEN, CDR2 SYDVKM. V lost 5 bases, J lost 0 bases, and 11 bases lay in between. The CDR3 length is 15 residues. The CDR3 is CASSPRWYSNQPQHF. In DNA form, the CDR3 reads TGTGCCAGCAGTCCGCGGTGGTATAGCAATCAGCCCCAGCATTTT.

For this clone: Other DNA sequences from this sample encode an identical CDR3 as well. The V call is TRBV9, the J call TRBJ1-5; D might be TRBD1 (6 bases). Germline V gene data show CDR1 as SGDLS and CDR2 as YYNGEE. Trimming took off 1 base at V and 7 bases at J, with 9 bases between the two ends. The CDR3 sequence is 13 residues long. The CDR3 loop reads CASSVSGEQPQHF. CDR3 nucleotides: TGTGCCAGCAGCGTATCAGGGGAACAGCCCCAGCATTTT.